The 29 T cell receptor beta chains below were found in one sample sequenced in a study of cytomegalovirus exposure and HLA in healthy donors. Amplification used 60 Vbeta primers and 13 Jbeta primers. Profiled with immunoSEQ multiplex PCR; TCRdb holds only in-frame clones, not every one. This table has about 200,000 clones, about 85% appearing once. Material: PBMCs. The receptors stem from a male donor in good health and CMV-seropositive.

This clone was seen only once. The chain joins TRBV2 to TRBJ1-1, with a tentative D call TRBD1 (6 bases). The V end lost 7 bases, the J end lost 2 bases, and 14 bases lay between the germline ends. This CDR3 has 14 amino acids. Per the germline V gene, CDR1 is SNHLY and CDR2 is FYNNEI. CDR3 protein: CASTWTEINTEAFF. In DNA, the CDR3 is TGTGCCAGCACCTGGACAGAGATAAACACTGAAGCTTTCTTT.

The rearrangement joins TRBV7-9 to TRBJ1-2, with a weak D call TRBD1 (5 bases). V was cut by 5 bases and J by 6 bases, with 13 bases left in between. The CDR3 totals 13 residues. Germline V gene sequence: CDR1 SEHNR, CDR2 FQNEAQ (reference sequence). The CDR3 coding sequence is TGTGCCAGCAGCCCCGGGGGAGTAAATGGCTACACCTTC. It is translated as CASSPGGVNGYTF.

The rearrangement links TRBV14 to TRBJ1-2, with a tentative D call TRBD1 (5 bases). The CDR3 runs 14 residues. Germline CDR1 is SGHDN and CDR2 is FVKESK. Trimming removed 1 base from V and 12 bases from J, with 18 bases in between. CDR3 nucleotides: TGTGCCAGCAGCCAAGTTGTAGGGGTTTTGGTGAACACCTTC. Translating it yields CASSQVVGVLVNTF.

This rearrangement joins TRBV7-2 to TRBJ1-2, with TRBD1 matching 9 bases. J gave up 8 bases and V 6 bases, and 10 bases lay outside the gene matches. CDR3 length: 14 amino acids. Germline V gene data show CDR1 as SGHTA and CDR2 as FQGNSA. CDR3 nucleotide sequence: TGTGCCAGCAGGCAACAACAGGGGGCAGGAGGCTACACCTTC. It is translated as CASRQQQGAGGYTF.

The rearrangement joins TRBV2 to TRBJ1-4; D gene uncertain. This CDR3 has 16 amino acids. From germline, CDR1 is SNHLY and CDR2 FYNNEI. The V end lost 4 bases, the J end lost 0 bases, and 12 bases lay between the germline ends. CDR3 coding DNA: TGTGCCAGCAGTGTAATTGGAGATGCAACTAATGAAAAACTGTTTTTT. Amino acid sequence: CASSVIGDATNEKLFF. The whole variable domain, remainder taken from reference TRBV2 and TRBJ1-4, is EPEVTQTPSHQVTQMGQEVILRCVPISNHLYFYWYRQILGQKVEFLVSFYNNEISEKSEIFDDQFSVERPDGSNFTLKIRSTKLEDSAMYFCASSVIGDATNEKLFFGSGTQLSVL.

The chain joins TRBV27 to TRBJ2-3; 10 positions match TRBD2. The CDR3 spans 15 residues. Per germline, CDR1 MNHEY and CDR2 SMNVEV (reference sequence). With 5 bases clipped from V and 3 bases from J, the junction kept 5 bases outside the gene matches. CDR3 sequence (DNA): TGTGCCAGCAGTCCCTGGACTAGCGGAACAGATACGCAGTATTTT. Translated: CASSPWTSGTDTQYF.

In its sample, this clone was seen a few times. The chain carries TRBV27 and TRBJ2-1; TRBD2 agrees at 11 bases. The CDR3 is 17 amino acids. Germline loops: CDR1 MNHEY, CDR2 SMNVEV (reference sequence). The V segment lost 0 bases and the J segment 4 bases; nucleotides outside the gene matches: 5. The DNA for the CDR3 is TGTGCCAGCAGTTTATCGACCGGGACTAGCGGTTACAATGAGCAGTTCTTC. This codes for CASSLSTGTSGYNEQFF.

The rearrangement uses TRBV10-3 and TRBJ1-3; 7 bases map to TRBD1. The CDR3 extends over 14 amino acids. V gave up 6 bases and J gave up 1 base; unmatched junction bases: 3. From germline, CDR1 is ENHRY and CDR2 SYGVKD. For the CDR3, the DNA is TGTGCCATCAGCCAACAGGGGTCTGGAAACACCATATATTTT. Translation: CAISQQGSGNTIYF.

This chain connects TRBV5-1 to TRBJ2-1; 9 nucleotides match TRBD2. Per the germline V gene, CDR1 is SGHRS and CDR2 is YFSETQ. Germline trimming cut 6 bases from V and 9 bases from J; bases unmatched to any gene: 16. This CDR3 has 16 residues. Here the CDR3 reads CASTDPLAGFRGEQFF. The CDR3 coding sequence is TGCGCCAGCACCGATCCTCTAGCGGGGTTTAGGGGTGAGCAGTTCTTC.

This clone was counted only a few times. The chain combines TRBV28 with TRBJ2-2; TRBD1 agrees at 9 bases. The trim removed 6 bases at V and 6 bases at J, leaving 5 bases unmatched. This CDR3 has 14 residues. Germline loops: CDR1 MDHEN, CDR2 SYDVKM. CDR3 region: CASRRDRVAGELFF. The CDR3 DNA sequence: TGTGCCAGCAGGAGGGACAGGGTGGCCGGGGAGCTGTTTTTT.

The V gene is TRBV5-8, the J gene TRBJ2-4; the match to TRBD1 covers 8 bases. The germline V gene encodes CDR1 SGHTS and CDR2 YDEGEE. The J segment lost 12 bases and the V segment lost 9 bases, leaving 11 bases of the junction unmatched. The CDR3 covers 12 residues. The CDR3 spells CAILDRASYQYF. The CDR3 region has the DNA TGTGCCATTCTGGACAGGGCGAGCTATCAGTACTTC.

Comment on this clone: Germline and junction disagree at one end, which may indicate a read error. In nucleotides, the CDR3 is TGTTCCAGCAGCGCCTCCGACAAGTCCCCTAACTATGGCTACACCTTC. It specifies CSSSASDKSPNYGYTF. The chain links TRBV7-9 to TRBJ1-2; D not resolved. Germline-derived CDR1 and CDR2 are SEHNR and FQNEAQ (reference sequence). The CDR3 sequence is 16 residues long.

The CDR3 nucleotides are TGTGCCAGCAGCCAGGGACAGACCCTTAATGAAAAACTGTTTTTT. Protein product: CASSQGQTLNEKLFF. The rearrangement uses TRBV7-7 and TRBJ1-4; 7 nucleotides agree with TRBD1. Trimming took 5 bases from V and 4 from J; bases not matched to a gene: 7. Germline loops: CDR1 SSHAT, CDR2 FNYEAQ (reference sequence). CDR3 length: 15 amino acids.

The rearrangement uses TRBV7-2 and TRBJ2-1, with a tentative D call TRBD1 (5 bases). The germline V gene has CDR1 SGHTA and CDR2 FQGNSA. Trimming pared 4 bases from V and 10 bases from J, leaving 14 bases between. CDR3 length equals 13 residues. CDR3 nucleotides: TGTGCCAGCAGCTCTTGGGGCAGCTCAGAGCAGTTCTTC. Translated: CASSSWGSSEQFF.

The chain links TRBV2 to TRBJ2-7; 9 bases are shared with TRBD1. Germline CDR1 is SNHLY and CDR2 is FYNNEI. This CDR3 is built from 13 residues. V dropped 7 bases and J dropped 2; count of bases not matched to a gene: 3. The DNA for the CDR3 is TGTGCCAGCATTGGGACAGGGACCTACGAGCAGTACTTC. Translation gives CASIGTGTYEQYF.

This chain uses TRBV6-5 with TRBJ1-1; 8 nucleotides line up with TRBD1. This CDR3 region has 15 residues. Germline V gene sequence: CDR1 MNHEY, CDR2 SVGAGI. Trimming removed 2 bases from V and 0 bases from J; junction bases left unmatched: 2. CDR3 DNA sequence: TGTGCCAGCAGTTACGGGGACAGGTTGAACACTGAAGCTTTCTTT. It codes for CASSYGDRLNTEAFF.

This chain links TRBV18 with TRBJ2-1; 11 nucleotides match TRBD2. The CDR3 is 17 residues long. CDR1 and CDR2 from the germline V gene are KGHSH and LQKENI. The trim removed 4 bases at V and 6 bases at J, leaving 11 bases unmatched. In DNA, the CDR3 is TGTGCCAGCTCACTAAGATCCGGGACTAGCGGATTCAATGAGCAGTTCTTC. It translates to CASSLRSGTSGFNEQFF.

A single count supports this clone. V and J are TRBV19 and TRBJ2-3, with D perhaps TRBD2 (5 bases). Germline V gives CDR1 LNHDA, CDR2 SQIVND (reference sequence). This CDR3 comprises 15 residues. V was shortened by 3 bases and J by 4 bases, with 14 bases between the two germline ends. The CDR3 region has the DNA TGTGCCAGTAGTATGCTCCTAGCCTACCCAGATACGCAGTATTTT. It translates to CASSMLLAYPDTQYF.

This clone came up a few times. V gene TRBV6-6 combines with J gene TRBJ2-2; tentative D call: TRBD1 (5 bases). There are 15 residues in the CDR3. Germline V gene lookup returns CDR1 MNHNY and CDR2 SVGAGI (reference sequence). Between the trimmed V and J ends, which lost 6 bases and 1 base, there was a span of 12 bases. In nucleotides, the CDR3 is TGTGCCAGCAGCTTGGACATATTGAACACCGGGGAGCTGTTTTTT. As protein: CASSLDILNTGELFF.

This chain connects TRBV30 to TRBJ1-1; D gene unclear. Trimming shortened V by 6 bases and J by 11 bases, and 13 bases separated the two germline ends. Germline V gives CDR1 GTSNPN, CDR2 SVGIG (reference sequence). This CDR3 region has 10 residues. CDR3: CACRLGSAFF. Written as DNA, the CDR3 is TGTGCCTGTCGTTTAGGGAGCGCTTTCTTT.

V usage is TRBV25-1 and J usage is TRBJ1-2, with 7 bases aligning to TRBD1. The CDR3 totals 18 residues. Germline values: CDR1 MGHDK, CDR2 SYGVNS. Losses at the gene ends were 6 bases for V and 6 bases for J; bases not matched to a gene: 22. The CDR3 sequence: CASSPNQARTGKENGYTF. DNA of the CDR3: TGTGCCAGCAGCCCGAACCAGGCCCGGACAGGCAAGGAGAATGGCTACACCTTC.

V gene TRBV19 combines with J gene TRBJ2-5, with TRBD1 identical over 8 bases. The CDR3 sequence is 13 residues long. Germline lookup yields CDR1 LNHDA and CDR2 SQIVND (reference sequence). The V segment lost 5 bases and the J segment 5 bases; nucleotides outside the gene matches: 4. The CDR3 DNA follows: TGTGCCAGTAGTCTTAACAGGGGGGAGACCCAGTACTTC. Protein product: CASSLNRGETQYF.

This chain links TRBV4-3 with TRBJ1-6, with D possibly matching TRBD1 (5 bases). CDR1 and CDR2 from the germline V gene are LGHNA and YSLEER. The CDR3 sequence is 15 residues long. V was pared by 0 bases and J by 10 bases, with 13 bases between. The CDR3 region has the DNA TGCGCCAGCAGCCAAGATAAGCAGGGCCGGTCACCCCTCCACTTT. Its translation: CASSQDKQGRSPLHF.

The rearrangement uses TRBV30 and TRBJ1-3, with TRBD1 matching over 7 bases. The J call is in doubt because the DNA end fits TRBJ2-2 better. The CDR3 totals 13 residues. CDR1 and CDR2 (germline): GTSNPN, SVGIG (reference sequence). CDR3: CAWTLRGRGELFF. The CDR3 DNA reads TGTGCCTGGACCCTAAGGGGGCGAGGGGAGCTGTTTTTT.

CDR3 bases: TGTGCCAGTCGGTTACAGGGACCAAACACTGAAGCTTTCTTT. Its translation is CASRLQGPNTEAFF. The chain combines TRBV19 with TRBJ1-1; perhaps TRBD1 as D (6 bases). This CDR3 has 14 amino acids. From germline, CDR1 is LNHDA and CDR2 SQIVND (reference sequence). Between the trimmed V and J ends, which lost 8 bases and 2 bases, there was a span of 15 bases.

This chain links TRBV7-6 with TRBJ1-2; 7 nucleotides match TRBD1. J gave up 6 bases and V 5 bases, and 6 bases lay outside the gene matches. From germline, CDR1 is SGHVS and CDR2 FNYEAQ. The CDR3 loop spans 13 amino acids. The CDR3 DNA sequence: TGTGCCAGCAGCCGTGACAGGGACCATGGCTACACCTTC. This sequence encodes CASSRDRDHGYTF.

The rearrangement uses TRBV4-3 and TRBJ2-2; TRBD1 agrees at 8 bases. CDR1 and CDR2 from the germline V gene are LGHNA and YSLEER. The CDR3 runs 16 residues. After removal of 6 bases from V and 1 base from J, the junction contained 7 bases not matched to a gene. The CDR3 DNA sequence: TGCGCCAGCAGTCGGGTAGGACAGGGGAACACCGGGGAGCTGTTTTTT. It yields the protein CASSRVGQGNTGELFF.

This chain connects TRBV6-4 to TRBJ2-2; a weak D match, TRBD1 (6 bases). Trimming took off 5 bases at V and 6 bases at J, with 16 bases between the two ends. In germline, CDR1 is MRHNA, CDR2 SNTAGT. The CDR3 is 15 residues long. CDR3 bases: TGTGCCAGCAGTCCAGGGGATGAAGTCGCCGGGGAGCTGTTTTTT. Translation gives CASSPGDEVAGELFF.

The V call is TRBV14, the J call TRBJ2-7, with 9 bases fitting TRBD1. V lost 3 bases to trimming and J lost 6 bases; unmatched junction nucleotides: 9. The length of the CDR3 is 15 residues. CDR1 SGHDN and CDR2 FVKESK come from the germline V gene. CDR3 loop: CASSQPGQGSSEQYF. For the CDR3, the DNA is TGTGCCAGCAGCCAGCCGGGACAGGGATCTAGCGAGCAGTACTTC.